This is a list of T cell receptor beta chains from one sample in a study of blood T cell repertoires in COVID-19. Assay: immunoSEQ multiplex PCR; the TCRdb copy retains only in-frame clones and omits some. The repertoire holds 150,000 to 200,000 clones, with around nine tenths as singletons. Source material: peripheral blood. The receptors stem from a human donor in a cohort sampled during active COVID-19. The CDR3 runs from the conserved cysteine through the conserved F or W. Each record gives: D gene, CDR3 length, J gene, V gene, clone size, CDR3 protein, CDR3 DNA. A D gene is named only where the DNA matches it firmly. Clone size is given for some rows only: seen once, a few or many times, or a class if the clone is expanded.

d_gene: TRBD2; len: 15; j_gene: TRBJ2-5; v_gene: TRBV7-2; abundance: -; CDR3aa: CASSLAGLERETQYF; CDR3nt: TGTGCCAGCAGCTTAGCGGGACTAGAAAGGGAGACCCAGTACTTC
d_gene: -; len: 15; j_gene: TRBJ2-2; v_gene: TRBV7-9; abundance: -; CDR3aa: CASSSSQGNTGELFF; CDR3nt: TGTGCCAGCAGCTCTTCACAGGGGAACACCGGGGAGCTGTTTTTT
d_gene: -; len: 15; j_gene: TRBJ1-4; v_gene: TRBV27; abundance: -; CDR3aa: CASRREQGGREKLFF; CDR3nt: TGTGCCAGCAGGCGAGAGCAGGGCGGCCGGGAAAAACTGTTTTTT
d_gene: TRBD2; len: 16; j_gene: TRBJ2-5; v_gene: TRBV5-4; abundance: -; CDR3aa: CASSLVGLAGQETQYF; CDR3nt: TGTGCCAGCAGCCTGGTTGGACTAGCGGGACAAGAGACCCAGTACTTC
d_gene: TRBD2; len: 16; j_gene: TRBJ2-1; v_gene: TRBV7-2; abundance: few; CDR3aa: CASSLGTSGTYNEQFF; CDR3nt: TGTGCCAGCAGCTTAGGGACTAGCGGTACCTACAATGAGCAGTTCTTC
d_gene: TRBD1; len: 13; j_gene: TRBJ1-1; v_gene: TRBV30; abundance: -; CDR3aa: CAWAGQMNTEAFF; CDR3nt: TGTGCCTGGGCGGGACAGATGAACACTGAAGCTTTCTTT
d_gene: -; len: 15; j_gene: TRBJ2-3; v_gene: TRBV2; abundance: -; CDR3aa: CASQPLASTTDTQYF; CDR3nt: TGTGCCAGCCAACCCTTGGCTAGTACGACAGATACGCAGTATTTT
d_gene: TRBD1; len: 17; j_gene: TRBJ2-1; v_gene: TRBV24-1; abundance: -; CDR3aa: CATSDFSARGTPRGQFF; CDR3nt: TGTGCCACCAGTGATTTTTCGGCCAGGGGGACACCTCGAGGGCAGTTCTTC
d_gene: -; len: 17; j_gene: TRBJ2-3; v_gene: TRBV7-6; abundance: -; CDR3aa: CASSARSPGSITDTQYF; CDR3nt: TGTGCCAGCAGCGCACGCTCCCCGGGGTCTATCACAGATACGCAGTATTTT
d_gene: TRBD2; len: 15; j_gene: TRBJ2-3; v_gene: TRBV7-2; abundance: -; CDR3aa: CASSFGGRATDTQYF; CDR3nt: TGTGCCAGCAGCTTCGGCGGGAGGGCCACAGATACGCAGTATTTT
d_gene: -; len: 14; j_gene: TRBJ1-1; v_gene: TRBV4-1; abundance: few; CDR3aa: CASSLGLMNTEAFF; CDR3nt: TGCGCCAGCAGCCTTGGACTCATGAACACTGAAGCTTTCTTT
d_gene: TRBD2; len: 15; j_gene: TRBJ2-1; v_gene: TRBV6-2/TRBV6-3; abundance: -; CDR3aa: CASSLRQPAGGEQFF; CDR3nt: TGTGCCAGCAGTTTGCGGCAACCAGCGGGAGGTGAGCAGTTCTTC
d_gene: -; len: 13; j_gene: TRBJ2-1; v_gene: TRBV7-9; abundance: -; CDR3aa: CASSLVGGNEQFF; CDR3nt: TGTGCCAGCAGCTTAGTAGGCGGGAATGAGCAGTTCTTC
d_gene: -; len: 14; j_gene: TRBJ2-3; v_gene: TRBV5-1; abundance: -; CDR3aa: CASSFEGSTDTQYF; CDR3nt: TGCGCCAGCAGCTTCGAGGGATCAACAGATACGCAGTATTTT
d_gene: TRBD2; len: 16; j_gene: TRBJ2-7; v_gene: TRBV24-1; abundance: -; CDR3aa: CATSDSGLAGVSEQYF; CDR3nt: TGTGCCACCAGTGATTCGGGACTAGCGGGAGTTTCGGAGCAGTACTTC
d_gene: TRBD2; len: 16; j_gene: TRBJ2-3; v_gene: TRBV9; abundance: -; CDR3aa: CASSVASGGSTDTQYF; CDR3nt: TGTGCCAGCAGCGTAGCCAGCGGGGGTAGCACAGATACGCAGTATTTT